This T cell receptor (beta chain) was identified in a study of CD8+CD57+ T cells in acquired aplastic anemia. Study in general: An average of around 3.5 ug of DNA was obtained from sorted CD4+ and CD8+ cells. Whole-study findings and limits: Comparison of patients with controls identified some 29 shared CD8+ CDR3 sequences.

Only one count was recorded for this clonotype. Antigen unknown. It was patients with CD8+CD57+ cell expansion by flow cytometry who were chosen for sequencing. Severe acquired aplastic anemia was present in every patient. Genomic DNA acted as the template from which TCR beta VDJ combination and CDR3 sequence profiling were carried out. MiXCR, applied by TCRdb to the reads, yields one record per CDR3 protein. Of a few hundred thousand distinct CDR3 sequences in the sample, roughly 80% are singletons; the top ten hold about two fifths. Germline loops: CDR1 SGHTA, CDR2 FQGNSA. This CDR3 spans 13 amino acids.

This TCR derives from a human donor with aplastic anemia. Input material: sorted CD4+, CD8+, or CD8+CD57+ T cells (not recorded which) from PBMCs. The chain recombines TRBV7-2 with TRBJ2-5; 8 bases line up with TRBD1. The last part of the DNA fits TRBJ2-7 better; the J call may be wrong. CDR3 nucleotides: TGTGCCAGCAGCCAGGACAGGGACTACGAGCAGTACTTC. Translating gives CASSQDRDYEQYF.